This TCR beta chain was obtained from a study of T cell changes during pregnancy in multiple sclerosis. This CDR3 is built from 14 residues. The germline V and J ends were trimmed by 2 bases and 1 base, with 8 bases remaining between them. Germline CDR1 and CDR2: MNHNS and SASEGT. Produced via immunoSEQ multiplex PCR; TCRdb's table is partial and in-frame only. The data hold about 100,000 clones, with 90% to 95% observed a single time. The sequence came from a female donor with multiple sclerosis, enrolled in a pregnancy study. The chain combines TRBV6-1 with TRBJ1-1; D not resolved. The sequences come from peripheral blood, collected before pregnancy. CDR3 protein: CASSEIAGNTEAFF. The CDR3 nucleotides read TGTGCCAGCAGTGAAATCGCGGGGAACACTGAAGCTTTCTTT.